This record concerns one TCR beta chain sequence. The sample originates from a study of shared clonotypes between healthy human individuals. Germline V lookup: CDR1 MNHEY, CDR2 SMNVEV (reference sequence). The CDR3 contains 13 residues. After removal of 4 bases from V and 7 bases from J, the junction contained 2 bases not matched to a gene. Here immunoSEQ multiplex PCR was the method, and the copy in TCRdb shows in-frame clones only, minus some. The sample includes about 1.5 million clones, approximately 98% of them seen just once. Sequencing was performed on naive CD4+ T cells sorted from blood. Subset noted: CD45RA+ positively selected. The clonotype comes from a man aged 30 to 39 in good health. This sequence joins TRBV27 and TRBJ2-2; 8 positions agree with TRBD2. CDR3 DNA: TGTGCCAGCAGTTCGGGACTAGGCGGGGAGCTGTTTTTT. Its protein is CASSSGLGGELFF.